A single sample gave rise to the 27 T cell receptor beta chains below, sequenced in a study of CXCR3-negative and CXCR3-positive naive CD8 T cells. Libraries of TRB cDNA were made by 5' RACE and carried UMIs. TCRdb reprocessed the 5' RACE reads, with one entry per CDR3 protein and no DNA. In total, the table holds about 57,000 distinct CDR3 sequences. Their cognate antigens are unknown. Study-level results: Naive cells with CXCR3 showed TRB CDR3s that were more hydrophobic than those in CXCR3-negative naive cells.

Sequencing was carried out using naive CXCR3+ CD8+ T cells from blood. Subset noted: CD45RO-CCR7+CD27+CD95- naive CD8+ T cells expressing CXCR3 (TNR3+). These receptors were collected from a human donor in good health. Some clones in this sample may be carry-over from other donors' samples.

This chain links TRBV7-9 with TRBJ2-7; TCRdb selects TRBD1, and the lack of DNA leaves this call unchecked. The CDR3 extends over 16 amino acids. CDR1 and CDR2 from the germline V gene are SEHNR and FQNEAQ (reference sequence). CDR3: CASSQMGRGFSYEQYF.

The chain uses TRBV9 and TRBJ2-3; TCRdb's D call of TRBD2 is untestable without DNA. The CDR3 totals 16 residues. Germline CDR1 SGDLS, CDR2 YYNGEE. CDR3 loop: CASSDKLAGWTDTQYF.

The chain couples TRBV6-2 or TRBV6-3 to TRBJ2-1; the D call of TRBD1 rests on TCRdb alone, since no DNA is present to check it. Per the germline V gene, CDR1 is MNHEY and CDR2 is SVGEGT. The CDR3 runs 15 residues. The CDR3: CASSFYPQGFDEQFF.

V and J are TRBV20-1 and TRBJ2-7; the D call from TCRdb, TRBD1, cannot be confirmed without DNA. The CDR3 is 15 amino acids. From germline, CDR1 is DFQATT and CDR2 SNEGSKA (reference sequence). The CDR3 is CSASPLDRVSYEQYF.

The rearrangement links TRBV6-2 or TRBV6-3 to TRBJ2-3. The CDR3 is 12 residues long. CDR1 and CDR2 from the germline V gene are MNHEY and SVGEGT. This chain's CDR3 is CASSLPGDTQYF.

This chain joins TRBV20-1 and TRBJ1-2. CDR1 and CDR2 from the germline V gene are DFQATT and SNEGSKA (reference sequence). This CDR3 has 14 amino acids. CDR3 sequence reads: CSARDHISNYGYTF.

V is TRBV9 and J is TRBJ2-1; TCRdb's assignment of TRBD2 cannot be checked, as there is no DNA. Germline assignment: CDR1 SGDLS and CDR2 YYNGEE. This CDR3 region has 15 residues. The CDR3 sequence: CASSVDGGGNNEQFF.

The V call is TRBV6-5, the J call TRBJ2-7; TCRdb returns TRBD1, unconfirmable since there is no DNA. The CDR3 length is 14 residues. In germline, CDR1 is MNHEY, CDR2 SVGAGI. The CDR3 sequence is CASSPGTEEYEQYF.

CDR3 residues: CSDLQDRAPSTDTQYF. This sequence joins TRBV20-1 and TRBJ2-3; TCRdb proposes TRBD1, but this gene call is untestable without DNA. Germline V lookup: CDR1 DFQATT, CDR2 SNEGSKA (reference sequence). The CDR3 sequence is 16 residues long.

V gene TRBV6-5 combines with J gene TRBJ2-5; TCRdb gives TRBD1 as the D gene, but with no DNA this cannot be confirmed. CDR1 is MNHEY, CDR2 SVGAGI, per germline. The CDR3 contains 18 residues. The CDR3 is CASSHTPGAKAEGATQYF.

The V and J genes are TRBV27 and TRBJ2-1; checking the TCRdb D call of TRBD1 is not possible without DNA. The germline V gene has CDR1 MNHEY and CDR2 SMNVEV (reference sequence). The CDR3 has 13 amino acids. The CDR3 loop is CASSRGPSYEQFF.

The chain couples TRBV6-5 to TRBJ1-1. CDR3 length: 13 amino acids. Germline CDR1 and CDR2: MNHEY and SVGAGI. This CDR3 is CASSYKANTEAFF.

This chain uses TRBV9 with TRBJ1-5; the D gene TCRdb calls, TRBD1, cannot be checked with no DNA. Germline V gene data show CDR1 as SGDLS and CDR2 as YYNGEE. The CDR3 runs to 14 residues. The CDR3 protein is CASSVEGGGQPQHF.

The J gene is TRBJ2-7, the V gene TRBV4-3. The CDR3 covers 16 residues. Germline CDR1 reads LGHNA; CDR2 reads YSLEER. The CDR3 region is CASSQNLGNTIYEQYF.

This chain connects TRBV29-1 to TRBJ2-1; TCRdb's assignment of TRBD1 cannot be checked, as there is no DNA. The CDR3 is 14 residues long. Germline V gene data show CDR1 as SQVTM and CDR2 as ANQGSEA. The chain's CDR3 is CSVVLGTGVGEQFF.

This chain connects TRBV3-1 to TRBJ2-5; absent DNA, TCRdb's TRBD1 call cannot be checked. The CDR3 totals 15 residues. Looked up from germline, CDR1 is LGHDT and CDR2 is YNNKEL (reference sequence). The CDR3 sequence is CASSPGQGWQETQYF.

This chain connects TRBV19 to TRBJ2-7; TCRdb gives TRBD2 as the D gene, but with no DNA this cannot be confirmed. This CDR3 comprises 15 residues. The V gene's germline CDR1 is LNHDA and CDR2 SQIVND (reference sequence). CDR3 region: CASSLSEGWTYEQYF.

The chain has TRBV29-1 and TRBJ1-1; no DNA is available, so the TRBD1 call from TCRdb remains unchecked. CDR3 length: 13 residues. In germline, CDR1 is SQVTM, CDR2 ANQGSEA. CDR3 in amino acids: CSVPTTGGTEAFF. The full variable domain, in which reference TRBV29-1 and TRBJ1-1 provide the parts outside the CDR3, is SAVISQKPSRDICQRGTSLTIQCQVDSQVTMMFWYRQQPGQSLTLIATANQGSEATYESGFVIDKFPISRPNLTFSTLTVSNMSPEDSSIYLCSVPTTGGTEAFFGQGTRLTVV.

The V gene is TRBV28, the J gene TRBJ2-6. The CDR3 is made up of 17 amino acids. Germline V gene data show CDR1 as MDHEN and CDR2 as SYDVKM. CDR3 region: CATNKPTRYSGANVLTF.

The chain joins TRBV7-6 to TRBJ1-2; TCRdb gives TRBD1 as the D gene, but with no DNA this cannot be confirmed. This CDR3 is 19 amino acids long. Germline loops: CDR1 SGHVS, CDR2 FNYEAQ. CDR3: CASSSYPHRGLPPNYGYTF.

This CDR3 reads CASSEVSAGDTGELFF. This chain joins TRBV6-1 and TRBJ2-2; the TCRdb D gene call, TRBD2, has no DNA to confirm it. The CDR3 is 16 residues long. Germline assignment: CDR1 MNHNS and CDR2 SASEGT.

The chain recombines TRBV28 with TRBJ2-7; TCRdb proposes TRBD1, but this gene call is untestable without DNA. Germline V gives CDR1 MDHEN, CDR2 SYDVKM. The CDR3 runs to 14 residues. The CDR3: CASTGTLARYEQYF.

This chain joins TRBV29-1 and TRBJ2-3; TCRdb reports TRBD2, a call that lacks DNA to check it against. This CDR3 comprises 13 residues. CDR1 and CDR2 from the germline V gene are SQVTM and ANQGSEA. The CDR3 reads CSVGREGTDTQYF.

The chain joins TRBV28 to TRBJ1-1; TCRdb picks TRBD1, but there is no DNA to check that call. CDR1 is MDHEN and CDR2 is SYDVKM in the germline V gene. This CDR3 has 17 amino acids. The CDR3 sequence is CASSSLYDSDMNTEAFF.

This sequence joins TRBV29-1 and TRBJ1-2. The CDR3 has 13 amino acids. Germline V CDR1 and CDR2: SQVTM, ANQGSEA. The CDR3 reads CSALFGRDYGYTF.

This chain links TRBV6-5 with TRBJ1-1; TCRdb's D gene call, TRBD1, goes unchecked for lack of DNA. Germline V gene lookup returns CDR1 MNHEY and CDR2 SVGAGI. CDR3 length equals 14 residues. The CDR3 sequence is CASNPTGTAYEAFF.

This chain joins TRBV28 and TRBJ2-7; TCRdb indicates TRBD2, and absent DNA this call remains unverified. The CDR3 is 15 amino acids. Germline-derived CDR1 and CDR2 are MDHEN and SYDVKM. The CDR3 spells CASSLGALGLYEQYF.